One and the same sample provided the 9 T cell receptor beta chains below, sequenced in a study of early T cells in non-severe SARS-CoV-2 infection (dated by TCRdb to about 2021). Library generation was performed with 5' RACE. The sequencer was a NextSeq 500. TCRdb cleaned the public reads at Q25 with fastp, built clones with MiXCR and kept in-frame beta chains. A single entry per CDR3 protein holds the most common genes and DNA from its merged rows. The sample table contains around 82,000 distinct CDR3 sequences; only one count was recorded for about an eighth of them. In total, the top ten clones hold around 3.7% of the sample. Sequenced input: whole blood. The receptors shown here come from an adult who was a healthcare worker with PCR-confirmed SARS-CoV-2 infection or an uninfected control (not recorded which).

This clonotype was counted between two and nine times. The chain links TRBV12-3 or TRBV12-4 to TRBJ2-3; no firm D call. V lost 6 bases and J 3 bases, leaving 4 bases between the germline ends. The CDR3 sequence is 11 residues long. This CDR3 is CASRLTDTQYF. CDR3 in DNA: TGTGCCAGCAGGCTTACAGATACGCAGTATTTT.

This clonotype was recorded at least ten times. This chain links TRBV18 with TRBJ2-1, with no clear D. The CDR3 consists of 11 residues. CDR1 and CDR2 (germline): KGHSH, LQKENI. Deletions cut 5 bases from V and 8 bases from J, with 7 bases between. The chain's CDR3 is CASSSVDEQFF. CDR3 bases: TGTGCCAGCTCATCCGTAGATGAGCAGTTCTTC.

The V call is TRBV7-2, the J call TRBJ1-5, with D unresolved. Germline V gene lookup returns CDR1 SGHTA and CDR2 FQGNSA. CDR3 length equals 15 residues. The V gene lost 1 base and the J gene lost 6 bases, with 13 bases spanning the gap. The CDR3 loop is CASSLDSGGSQPQHF. Here the CDR3 DNA reads TGTGCCAGCAGCTTAGACAGTGGAGGGTCTCAGCCCCAGCATTTT.

This chain connects TRBV20-1 to TRBJ2-5, with 15 bases lining up with TRBD2. The CDR3 covers 19 residues. Germline CDR1 DFQATT, CDR2 SNEGSKA (reference sequence). The trim removed 4 bases at V and 2 bases at J, leaving 14 bases unmatched. The CDR3 loop reads CSAKGNGLAGGPRQETQYF. Written as DNA, the CDR3 is TGCAGTGCTAAGGGGAACGGACTAGCGGGAGGGCCGCGGCAAGAGACCCAGTACTTC.

This chain uses TRBV6-1 with TRBJ2-3; 7 positions match TRBD2. V trimming: 7 bases; J trimming: 5 bases; junction bases outside the gene matches: 6. The CDR3 length is 13 residues. CDR1 is MNHNS and CDR2 is SASEGT in the germline V gene. The CDR3 DNA sequence: TGTGCCAGCATCCTTGTAGCGGGAGATACGCAGTATTTT. It translates to CASILVAGDTQYF.

Only a few counts were recorded for this clonotype. The genes are TRBV5-1 and TRBJ2-1; 15 bases match TRBD2. Germline CDR1 SGHRS, CDR2 YFSETQ. The CDR3 has 16 amino acids. J lost 8 bases, V lost 4 bases, and 7 bases had no gene match. CDR3 in amino acids: CASSPGLAGGGHEQFF. CDR3 DNA: TGCGCCAGCAGCCCAGGACTAGCGGGAGGGGGGCATGAGCAGTTCTTC.

By share, this clonotype counts as medium-sized. V usage is TRBV29-1 and J usage is TRBJ2-5, with 7 bases identical to TRBD1. The CDR3 is 12 amino acids. The trim removed 7 bases at V and 2 bases at J, leaving 4 bases unmatched. The germline gives CDR1 SQVTM, CDR2 ANQGSEA. For the CDR3, the DNA is TGCAGCGCCGGGGACAGACAAGAGACCCAGTACTTC. It yields the protein CSAGDRQETQYF.

This CDR3 is CSVQGRAEKLFF. CDR3 bases: TGCAGTGTCCAGGGGAGGGCAGAGAAACTGTTTTTT. This chain connects TRBV20-1 to TRBJ1-4, with a weak D call TRBD1 (6 bases). V was trimmed by 7 bases and J by 11 bases, leaving 17 bases between them. The CDR3 has 12 residues. Germline V gene data show CDR1 as DFQATT and CDR2 as SNEGSKA (reference sequence).

The chain is built from TRBV20-1 and TRBJ2-5, with D uncertain. Germline V gene data show CDR1 as DFQATT and CDR2 as SNEGSKA (reference sequence). CDR3 length: 14 amino acids. The germline V and J ends were trimmed by 0 bases and 6 bases, with 14 bases remaining between them. The CDR3 coding sequence is TGCAGTGCTAGAGATCTGGTGGCGTTGAAGACCCAGTACTTC. The encoded protein is CSARDLVALKTQYF.